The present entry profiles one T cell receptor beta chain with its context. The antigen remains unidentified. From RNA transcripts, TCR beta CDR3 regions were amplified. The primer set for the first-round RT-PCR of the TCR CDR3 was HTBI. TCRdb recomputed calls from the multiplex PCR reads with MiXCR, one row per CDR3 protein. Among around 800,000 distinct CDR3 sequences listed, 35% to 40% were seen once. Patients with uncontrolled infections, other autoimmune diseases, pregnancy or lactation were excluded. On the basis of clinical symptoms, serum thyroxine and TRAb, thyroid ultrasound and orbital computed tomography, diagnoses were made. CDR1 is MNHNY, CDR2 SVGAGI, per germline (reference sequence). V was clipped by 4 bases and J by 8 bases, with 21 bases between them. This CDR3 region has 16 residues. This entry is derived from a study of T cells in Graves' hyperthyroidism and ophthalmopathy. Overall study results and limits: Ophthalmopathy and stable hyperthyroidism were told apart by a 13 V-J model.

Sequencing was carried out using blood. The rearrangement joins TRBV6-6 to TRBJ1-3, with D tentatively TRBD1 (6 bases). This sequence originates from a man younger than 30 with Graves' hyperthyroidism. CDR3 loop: CASSLLVTGRAHTIYF. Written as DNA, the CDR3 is TGTGCCAGCAGTTTACTCGTTACAGGGAGGGCGCACACCATATATTTT.